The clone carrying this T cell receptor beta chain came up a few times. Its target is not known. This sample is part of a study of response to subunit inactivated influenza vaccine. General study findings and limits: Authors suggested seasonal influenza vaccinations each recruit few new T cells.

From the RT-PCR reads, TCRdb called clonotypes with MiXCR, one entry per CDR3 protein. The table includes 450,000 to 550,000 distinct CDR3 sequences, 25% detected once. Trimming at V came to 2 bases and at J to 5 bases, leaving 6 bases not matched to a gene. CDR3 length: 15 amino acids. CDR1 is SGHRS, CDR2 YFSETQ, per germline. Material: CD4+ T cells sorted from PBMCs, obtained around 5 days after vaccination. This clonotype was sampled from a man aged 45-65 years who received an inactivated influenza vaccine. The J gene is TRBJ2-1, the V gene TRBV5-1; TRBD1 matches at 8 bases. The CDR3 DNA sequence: TGCGCCAGCAGCTTATCGGGACAGGCGAACAATGAGCAGTTCTTC. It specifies CASSLSGQANNEQFF.